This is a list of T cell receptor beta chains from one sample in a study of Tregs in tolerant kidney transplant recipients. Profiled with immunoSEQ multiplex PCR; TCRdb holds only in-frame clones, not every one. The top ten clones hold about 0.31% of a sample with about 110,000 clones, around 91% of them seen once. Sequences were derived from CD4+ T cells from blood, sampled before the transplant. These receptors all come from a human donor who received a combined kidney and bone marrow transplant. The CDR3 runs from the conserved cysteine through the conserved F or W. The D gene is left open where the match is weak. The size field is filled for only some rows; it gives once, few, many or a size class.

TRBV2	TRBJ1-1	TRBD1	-	TGTGCCAGCAGTCTCGTAATTTTTGGGACAGTGACCATGAACACTGAAGCTTTCTTT	CASSLVIFGTVTMNTEAFF
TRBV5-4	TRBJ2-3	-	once	TGTGCCAGCAGCTTGGTTCGGGGGGCGGGCACAGATACGCAGTATTTT	CASSLVRGAGTDTQYF
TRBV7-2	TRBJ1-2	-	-	TGTGCCAGCAAGTGGGACGGGGGATTTTTCGGCTACACCTTC	CASKWDGGFFGYTF
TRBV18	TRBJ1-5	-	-	TGTGCCAGCTCGAACGGTAATCAGCCCCAGCATTTT	CASSNGNQPQHF
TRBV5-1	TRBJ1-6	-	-	TGCGCCAGCAGCTTTACAGGGCGGCCACCCCTCCACTTT	CASSFTGRPPLHF
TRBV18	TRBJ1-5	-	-	TGTGCCAGCTCACCAAACGGACAGCTCAATCAGCCCCAGCATTTT	CASSPNGQLNQPQHF
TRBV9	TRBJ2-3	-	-	TGTGCCAGCAGCATTACTAGTTTGGCTGATACGCAGTATTTT	CASSITSLADTQYF
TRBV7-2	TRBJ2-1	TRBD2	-	TGTGCCAGCAGCTTACTAGCGGGGGTATACAATGAGCAGTTCTTC	CASSLLAGVYNEQFF
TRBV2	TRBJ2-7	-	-	TGTGCCAGCAGTGACGTACGGGTCGGGAGCTACGAGCAGTACTTC	CASSDVRVGSYEQYF
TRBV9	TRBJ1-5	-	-	TGTGCCAGCAGCGTAGGGGTAGGGGGCAATCAGCCCCAGCATTTT	CASSVGVGGNQPQHF
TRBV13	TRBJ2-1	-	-	TGTGCCAGCAGCTTAGGGACTAGTCCCTCCTACAATGAGCAGTTCTTC	CASSLGTSPSYNEQFF
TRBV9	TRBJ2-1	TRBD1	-	TGTGCCAGCAGCCCATTACAGGGGGCCCCTCGTTCCAATGAGCAGTTCTTC	CASSPLQGAPRSNEQFF
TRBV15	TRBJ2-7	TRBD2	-	TGTGCCACCAGCAGGGGGATGGGACTAGCGGGACCCTACGAGCAGTACTTC	CATSRGMGLAGPYEQYF
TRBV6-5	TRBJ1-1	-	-	TGTGCCAGCAGTCGGGGACACTACGCGAACACTGAAGCTTTCTTT	CASSRGHYANTEAFF
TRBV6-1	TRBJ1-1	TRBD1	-	TGTGCCAGCAGTGCCCGGACAGGGGGCCGGGGGACTGAAGCTTTCTTT	CASSARTGGRGTEAFF
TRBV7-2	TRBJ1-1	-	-	TGTGCCAGCAGAACGACCGGGGGGAACACTGAAGCTTTCTTT	CASRTTGGNTEAFF
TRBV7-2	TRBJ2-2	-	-	TGTGCCAGCAGCTTATTGGGATTTGGGAGCAGAAAGGCCGGGGAGCTGTTTTTT	CASSLLGFGSRKAGELFF